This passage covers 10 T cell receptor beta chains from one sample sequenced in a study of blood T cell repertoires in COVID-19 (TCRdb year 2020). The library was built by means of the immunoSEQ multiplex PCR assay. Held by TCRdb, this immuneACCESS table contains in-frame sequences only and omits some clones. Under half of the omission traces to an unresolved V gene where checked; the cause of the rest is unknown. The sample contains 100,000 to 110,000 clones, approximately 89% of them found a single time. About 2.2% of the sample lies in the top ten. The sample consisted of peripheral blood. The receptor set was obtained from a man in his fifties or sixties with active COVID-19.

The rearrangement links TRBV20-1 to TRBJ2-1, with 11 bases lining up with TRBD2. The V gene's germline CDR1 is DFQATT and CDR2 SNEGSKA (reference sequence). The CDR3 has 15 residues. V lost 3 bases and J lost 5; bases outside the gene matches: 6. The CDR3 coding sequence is TGCAGTGCTAGTAAGACTAGCGGGACCAACAATGAGCAGTTCTTC. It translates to CSASKTSGTNNEQFF.

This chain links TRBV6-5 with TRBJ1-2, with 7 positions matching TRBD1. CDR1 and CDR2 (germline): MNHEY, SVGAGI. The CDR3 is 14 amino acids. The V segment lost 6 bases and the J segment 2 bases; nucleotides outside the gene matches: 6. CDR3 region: CASREDRPNYGYTF. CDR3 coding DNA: TGTGCCAGCAGAGAGGACAGGCCGAACTATGGCTACACCTTC.

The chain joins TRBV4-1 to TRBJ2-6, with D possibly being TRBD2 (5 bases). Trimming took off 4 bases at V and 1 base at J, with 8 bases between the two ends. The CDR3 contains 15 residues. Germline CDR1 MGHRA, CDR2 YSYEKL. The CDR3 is CASSLSGSGANVLTF. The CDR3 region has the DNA TGCGCCAGCAGCCTCTCGGGGTCTGGGGCCAACGTCCTGACTTTC.

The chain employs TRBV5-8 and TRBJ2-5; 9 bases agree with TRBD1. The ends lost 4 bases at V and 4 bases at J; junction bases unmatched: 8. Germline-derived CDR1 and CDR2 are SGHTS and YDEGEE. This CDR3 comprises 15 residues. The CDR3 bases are TGTGCCAGCAGCAGTGGACAGGGGCAAGGAGAGACCCAGTACTTC. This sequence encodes CASSSGQGQGETQYF.

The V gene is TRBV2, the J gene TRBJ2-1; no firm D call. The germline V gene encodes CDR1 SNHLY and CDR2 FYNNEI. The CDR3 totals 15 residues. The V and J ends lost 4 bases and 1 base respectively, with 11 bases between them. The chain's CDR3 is CASSVPQVSYNEQFF. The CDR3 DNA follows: TGTGCCAGCAGTGTTCCCCAGGTTTCCTACAATGAGCAGTTCTTC.

CDR3 region: CASSRLTSGGADEQFF. CDR3 sequence (DNA): TGTGCCAGCAGCCGACTCACTAGCGGGGGGGCCGATGAGCAGTTCTTC. This chain connects TRBV3-1 (or the pseudogene TRBV3-2) to TRBJ2-1; the match to TRBD2 covers 13 bases. The CDR3 spans 16 residues. J lost 8 bases, V lost 4 bases, and 8 bases had no gene match. Germline V gives CDR1 LGHDT, CDR2 YNNKEL (reference sequence).

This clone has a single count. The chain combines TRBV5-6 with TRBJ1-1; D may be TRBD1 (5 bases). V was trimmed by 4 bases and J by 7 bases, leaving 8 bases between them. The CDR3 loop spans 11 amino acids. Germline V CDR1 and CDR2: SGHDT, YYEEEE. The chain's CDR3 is CASSLQGEAFF. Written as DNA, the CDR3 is TGTGCCAGCAGCCTTCAGGGTGAAGCTTTCTTT.

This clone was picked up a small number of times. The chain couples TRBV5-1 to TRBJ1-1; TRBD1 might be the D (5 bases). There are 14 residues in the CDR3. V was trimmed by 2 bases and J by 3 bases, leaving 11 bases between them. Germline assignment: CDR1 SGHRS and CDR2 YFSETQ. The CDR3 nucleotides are TGCGCCAGCAGCTTTCAGGGCCTAGACACTGAAGCTTTCTTT. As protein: CASSFQGLDTEAFF.

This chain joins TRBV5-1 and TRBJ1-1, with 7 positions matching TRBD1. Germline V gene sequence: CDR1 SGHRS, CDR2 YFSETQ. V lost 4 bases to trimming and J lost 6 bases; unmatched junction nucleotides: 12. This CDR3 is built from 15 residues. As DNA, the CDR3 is TGCGCCAGCAGCCCTCAACAGGGGCCGTGGGCTGAAGCTTTCTTT. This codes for CASSPQQGPWAEAFF. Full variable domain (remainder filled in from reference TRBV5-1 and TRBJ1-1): KAGVTQTPRYLIKTRGQQVTLSCSPISGHRSVSWYQQTPGQGLQFLFEYFSETQRNKGNFPGRFSGRQFSNSRSEMNVSTLELGDSALYLCASSPQQGPWAEAFFGQGTRLTVV.

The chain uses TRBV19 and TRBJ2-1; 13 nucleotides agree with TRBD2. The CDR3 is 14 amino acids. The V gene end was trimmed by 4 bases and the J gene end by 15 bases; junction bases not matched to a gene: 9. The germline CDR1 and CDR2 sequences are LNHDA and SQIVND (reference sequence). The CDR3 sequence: CASSTAGTSGVRFF. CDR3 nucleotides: TGTGCCAGTAGTACAGCCGGGACTAGCGGGGTACGGTTCTTC. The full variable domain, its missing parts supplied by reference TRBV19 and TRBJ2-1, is DGGITQSPKYLFRKEGQNVTLSCEQNLNHDAMYWYRQDPGQGLRLIYYSQIVNDFQKGDIAEGYSVSREKKESFPLTVTSAQKNPTAFYLCASSTAGTSGVRFFGPGTRLTVL.